Each of the 17 T cell receptor beta chains below was sequenced from the same sample in a study of CD8+ T cells in alopecia areata (dated by TCRdb to between 2018 and 2020). The sample's treatment or condition label, decoded: oral pan-JAK inhibitor, 5-10 mg twice daily. The receptor library was made with the immunoSEQ multiplex PCR assay. RNA was extracted from all samples and reverse transcribed into cDNA, which served as template for TCR sequencing. The clones in this table, taken by TCRdb from immuneACCESS, are in-frame only. Not every clone is retained; where verified, under half of the shortfall comes from an unresolved V gene, and the cause of the rest is unknown. The sample contains 180,000 or so clones, approximately 51% of them found a single time. The top ten clonotypes cover 9.5% to 13% of the sample. Sequences were derived from CD8+ T cells sorted from blood, sampled at week 52, from a patient treated with tofacitinib. The receptor set was obtained from a human donor with alopecia areata.

This clone occurred a few times. This chain connects TRBV7-9 to TRBJ2-5; D remains ambiguous. CDR1 and CDR2 from the germline V gene are SEHNR and FQNEAQ (reference sequence). The CDR3 has 14 amino acids. Trimming left V 1 base short and J 0 bases short, with 6 bases between. The CDR3 is CASSLGEYQETQYF. CDR3 DNA: TGTGCCAGCAGCTTAGGCGAGTACCAAGAGACCCAGTACTTC.

The V and J genes are TRBV25-1 and TRBJ2-6, with no clear D. The CDR3 has 16 amino acids. Trimming left V 5 bases short and J 0 bases short, with 11 bases between. Germline V gene sequence: CDR1 MGHDK, CDR2 SYGVNS. The CDR3 loop reads CASSRHHGSGANVLTF. The CDR3 region has the DNA TGTGCCAGCAGTAGACACCATGGCTCTGGGGCCAACGTCCTGACTTTC.

The chain recombines TRBV6-1 with TRBJ1-1; D might be TRBD1 (5 bases). Germline V gene lookup returns CDR1 MNHNS and CDR2 SASEGT. With 5 bases removed from V and 0 bases from J, the gap between germline ends came to 10 bases. The CDR3 is made up of 14 amino acids. The CDR3 protein is CASSTGGVNTEAFF. DNA for the CDR3: TGTGCCAGCAGTACCGGGGGGGTGAACACTGAAGCTTTCTTT.

This sequence joins TRBV9 and TRBJ2-7; no definite D call. V shed 4 bases and J shed 3 bases, with 14 bases lying between them. This CDR3 region has 14 residues. The V gene's germline CDR1 is SGDLS and CDR2 YYNGEE. The CDR3: CASSLGKTNYEQYF. In DNA, the CDR3 is TGTGCCAGCAGCCTAGGGAAAACCAACTACGAGCAGTACTTC.

This clone was recorded a few times. V gene TRBV5-4 combines with J gene TRBJ2-7; TRBD1 might be the D (5 bases). Per the germline V gene, CDR1 is SGHNT and CDR2 is YYREEE (reference sequence). The CDR3 spans 15 residues. Trimming stripped 3 bases from V and 3 bases from J, with 16 bases between. DNA for the CDR3: TGTGCCAGCAGCTCGGGTCCACAGGCCGACTACGAGCAGTACTTC. It encodes CASSSGPQADYEQYF.

As DNA, the CDR3 is TGTGCCAGCAGCTTTGGACAGGGCTCAGCTTTCTTT. Protein: CASSFGQGSAFF. The V call is TRBV7-9, the J call TRBJ1-1; 8 bases are a match to TRBD1. CDR3 length: 12 residues. Germline trimming cut 3 bases from V and 10 bases from J; bases unmatched to any gene: 4. Germline V gives CDR1 SEHNR, CDR2 FQNEAQ (reference sequence). The full variable domain, rest sourced from reference TRBV7-9 and TRBJ1-1, is DTGVSQNPRHKITKRGQNVTFRCDPISEHNRLYWYRQTLGQGPEFLTYFQNEAQLEKSRLLSDRFSAERPKGSFSTLEIQRTEQGDSAMYLCASSFGQGSAFFGQGTRLTVV.

This clone was seen a few times. This sequence joins TRBV12-5 and TRBJ1-1; D is ambiguous. The CDR3 is made up of 11 amino acids. V gave up 2 bases and J gave up 10 bases, with 8 bases separating them. The V gene's germline CDR1 is LGHNT and CDR2 FRNRAP. DNA for the CDR3: TGTGCTAGTGGTTTGAATCTTGGAGCTTTCTTT. Translating it yields CASGLNLGAFF. The complete variable domain, with remaining parts taken from reference TRBV12-5 and TRBJ1-1, reads DARVTQTPRHKVTEMGQEVTMRCQPILGHNTVFWYRQTMMQGLELLAYFRNRAPLDDSGMPKDRFSAEMPDATLATLKIQPSEPRDSAVYFCASGLNLGAFFGQGTRLTVV.

This clone appeared a few times. The chain links TRBV6-5 to TRBJ1-3; possible D gene TRBD1, 5 bases. Trimming cost V 5 bases and J 0 bases, with 8 bases left between them. The CDR3 has 14 residues. Looked up from germline, CDR1 is MNHEY and CDR2 is SVGAGI. The CDR3 DNA follows: TGTGCCAGCAGTAAGACAGTCTCTGGAAACACCATATATTTT. This translates into CASSKTVSGNTIYF.

This clone was detected once. The V call is TRBV9, the J call TRBJ1-1; D is undetermined. V was clipped by 6 bases and J by 2 bases, with 8 bases between them. In germline, CDR1 is SGDLS, CDR2 YYNGEE. The CDR3 is made up of 12 amino acids. CDR3: CASTDGNTEAFF. In nucleotides, the CDR3 is TGTGCCAGCACGGACGGAAACACTGAAGCTTTCTTT.

This clone has just a few counts. The chain is built from TRBV7-2 and TRBJ1-1; D is uncertain. V lost 5 bases to trimming and J lost 7 bases, with 11 bases between them. The CDR3 has 12 residues. Per the germline V gene, CDR1 is SGHTA and CDR2 is FQGNSA. The chain's CDR3 is CASSRPRNEAFF. The CDR3 DNA follows: TGTGCCAGCAGCCGACCGAGGAATGAAGCTTTCTTT. The full variable domain, with the rest looked up from reference TRBV7-2 and TRBJ1-1, is GAGVSQSPSNKVTEKGKDVELRCDPISGHTALYWYRQSLGQGLEFLIYFQGNSAPDKSGLPSDRFSAERTGGSVSTLTIQRTQQEDSAVYLCASSRPRNEAFFGQGTRLTVV.

For this clone: Relative to the germline gene, one junction end is altered; a read error may explain this. The chain employs TRBV5-1 and TRBJ2-3; possibly TRBD1 or TRBD2 for D (5 bases each). This CDR3 has 15 amino acids. The V gene's germline CDR1 is SGHRS and CDR2 YFSETQ. As DNA, the CDR3 is TGCGCCAACAGCTTCAGAGGGGCTAGCACAGATACGCAGTATTTT. Its translation is CANSFRGASTDTQYF.

The chain has TRBV30 and TRBJ2-7, with D uncertain. Trimming shortened V by 2 bases and J by 3 bases, and 11 bases separated the two germline ends. The length of the CDR3 is 13 residues. Germline CDR1 GTSNPN, CDR2 SVGIG (reference sequence). CDR3 DNA: TGTGCCTGGAGTCCCCTCGCGGACTACGAGCAGTACTTC. It specifies CAWSPLADYEQYF.

The J gene is TRBJ2-3, the V gene TRBV19, with 8 bases aligning to TRBD1. This CDR3 comprises 14 residues. CDR1 and CDR2 from the germline V gene are LNHDA and SQIVND (reference sequence). V trimming: 6 bases; J trimming: 6 bases; junction bases outside the gene matches: 8. CDR3 bases: TGTGCCAGTAGCCCAGGGGGCATCACGGATACGCAGTATTTT. Translation: CASSPGGITDTQYF.

The chain links TRBV7-8 to TRBJ2-7; 7 nucleotides line up with TRBD1. CDR3 length equals 16 residues. V was pared by 5 bases and J by 2 bases, with 12 bases of the junction left unmatched. Germline V gene data show CDR1 as SGHVS and CDR2 as FQNEAQ. The CDR3 coding sequence is TGTGCCAGCAGCCCGGACCGACAGGGTCCTACCTACGAGCAGTACTTC. It yields the protein CASSPDRQGPTYEQYF.

The chain employs TRBV5-6 and TRBJ2-7; possibly TRBD1 for D (6 bases). CDR3 length: 16 residues. Germline loops: CDR1 SGHDT, CDR2 YYEEEE. The V end lost 2 bases, the J end lost 2 bases, and 17 bases lay between the germline ends. The chain's CDR3 is CASSFPGVQEAYEQYF. Written as DNA, the CDR3 is TGTGCCAGCAGCTTCCCAGGGGTACAAGAGGCCTACGAGCAGTACTTC.

V is TRBV7-2 and J is TRBJ1-1; TRBD1 matches at 8 bases. From germline, CDR1 is SGHTA and CDR2 FQGNSA. The ends lost 4 bases at V and 1 base at J; junction bases unmatched: 5. There are 15 residues in the CDR3. CDR3 sequence reads: CASSYLGQGNTEAFF. The CDR3 DNA reads TGTGCCAGCAGCTACCTCGGACAGGGGAACACTGAAGCTTTCTTT.

This clone occurred a few times. The sample has other DNA sequences that encode this CDR3 too. The chain joins TRBV29-1 to TRBJ2-2; D is perhaps TRBD1 or TRBD2 (5 bases each). V was clipped by 6 bases and J by 3 bases, with 8 bases between them. Germline loops: CDR1 SQVTM, CDR2 ANQGSEA. This CDR3 has 12 amino acids. Written as DNA, the CDR3 is TGCAGCGTCTTGGGGGACACCGGGGAGCTGTTTTTT. It yields the protein CSVLGDTGELFF.